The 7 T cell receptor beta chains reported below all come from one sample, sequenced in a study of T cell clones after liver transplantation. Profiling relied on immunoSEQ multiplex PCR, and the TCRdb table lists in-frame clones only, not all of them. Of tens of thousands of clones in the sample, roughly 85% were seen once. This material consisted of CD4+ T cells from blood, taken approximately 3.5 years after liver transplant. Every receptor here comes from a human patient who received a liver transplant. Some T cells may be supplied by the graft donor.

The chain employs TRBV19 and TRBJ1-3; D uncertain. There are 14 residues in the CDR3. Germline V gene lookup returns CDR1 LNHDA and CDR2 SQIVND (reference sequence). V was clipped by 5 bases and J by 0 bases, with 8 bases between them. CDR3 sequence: CASSPQNSGNTIYF. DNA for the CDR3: TGTGCCAGTAGTCCACAGAACTCTGGAAACACCATATATTTT.

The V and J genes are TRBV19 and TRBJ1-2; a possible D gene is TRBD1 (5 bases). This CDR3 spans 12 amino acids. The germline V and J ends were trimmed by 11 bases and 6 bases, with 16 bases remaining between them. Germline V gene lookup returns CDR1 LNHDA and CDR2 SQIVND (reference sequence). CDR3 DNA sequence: TGTGCCGAGTGGTGGCAGGGAGATGGCTACACCTTC. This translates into CAEWWQGDGYTF.

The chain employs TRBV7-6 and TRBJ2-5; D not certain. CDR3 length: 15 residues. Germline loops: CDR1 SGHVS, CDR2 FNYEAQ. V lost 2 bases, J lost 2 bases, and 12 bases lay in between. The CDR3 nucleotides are TGTGCCAGCAGCTTAAAATTATTTCCTCAAGAGACCCAGTACTTC. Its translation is CASSLKLFPQETQYF.

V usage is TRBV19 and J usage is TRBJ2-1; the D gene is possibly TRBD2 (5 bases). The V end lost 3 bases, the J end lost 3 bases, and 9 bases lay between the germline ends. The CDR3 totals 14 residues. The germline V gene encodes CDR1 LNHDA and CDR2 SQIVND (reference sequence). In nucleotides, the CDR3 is TGTGCCAGTAGTATCAGGCGGGTCTACAATGAGCAGTTCTTC. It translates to CASSIRRVYNEQFF.

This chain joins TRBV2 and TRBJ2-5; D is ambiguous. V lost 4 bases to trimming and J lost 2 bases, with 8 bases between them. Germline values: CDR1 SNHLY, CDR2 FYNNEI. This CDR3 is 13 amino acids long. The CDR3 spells CASSVGRQETQYF. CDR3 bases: TGTGCCAGCAGTGTGGGCAGACAAGAGACCCAGTACTTC. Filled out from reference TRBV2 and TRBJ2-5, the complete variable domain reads EPEVTQTPSHQVTQMGQEVILRCVPISNHLYFYWYRQILGQKVEFLVSFYNNEISEKSEIFDDQFSVERPDGSNFTLKIRSTKLEDSAMYFCASSVGRQETQYFGPGTRLLVL.

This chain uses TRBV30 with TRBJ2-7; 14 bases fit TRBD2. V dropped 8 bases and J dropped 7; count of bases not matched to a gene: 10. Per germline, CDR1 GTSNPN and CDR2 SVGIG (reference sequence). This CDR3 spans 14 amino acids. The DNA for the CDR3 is TGTGCCGGGAACCCGGGACTAGCGGGAGTTGAGCAGTACTTC. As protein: CAGNPGLAGVEQYF.

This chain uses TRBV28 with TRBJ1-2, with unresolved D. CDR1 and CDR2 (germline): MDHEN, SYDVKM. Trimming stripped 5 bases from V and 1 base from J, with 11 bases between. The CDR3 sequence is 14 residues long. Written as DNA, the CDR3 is TGTGCCAGCAGTCTTAACACGATTAACTATGGCTACACCTTC. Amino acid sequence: CASSLNTINYGYTF.